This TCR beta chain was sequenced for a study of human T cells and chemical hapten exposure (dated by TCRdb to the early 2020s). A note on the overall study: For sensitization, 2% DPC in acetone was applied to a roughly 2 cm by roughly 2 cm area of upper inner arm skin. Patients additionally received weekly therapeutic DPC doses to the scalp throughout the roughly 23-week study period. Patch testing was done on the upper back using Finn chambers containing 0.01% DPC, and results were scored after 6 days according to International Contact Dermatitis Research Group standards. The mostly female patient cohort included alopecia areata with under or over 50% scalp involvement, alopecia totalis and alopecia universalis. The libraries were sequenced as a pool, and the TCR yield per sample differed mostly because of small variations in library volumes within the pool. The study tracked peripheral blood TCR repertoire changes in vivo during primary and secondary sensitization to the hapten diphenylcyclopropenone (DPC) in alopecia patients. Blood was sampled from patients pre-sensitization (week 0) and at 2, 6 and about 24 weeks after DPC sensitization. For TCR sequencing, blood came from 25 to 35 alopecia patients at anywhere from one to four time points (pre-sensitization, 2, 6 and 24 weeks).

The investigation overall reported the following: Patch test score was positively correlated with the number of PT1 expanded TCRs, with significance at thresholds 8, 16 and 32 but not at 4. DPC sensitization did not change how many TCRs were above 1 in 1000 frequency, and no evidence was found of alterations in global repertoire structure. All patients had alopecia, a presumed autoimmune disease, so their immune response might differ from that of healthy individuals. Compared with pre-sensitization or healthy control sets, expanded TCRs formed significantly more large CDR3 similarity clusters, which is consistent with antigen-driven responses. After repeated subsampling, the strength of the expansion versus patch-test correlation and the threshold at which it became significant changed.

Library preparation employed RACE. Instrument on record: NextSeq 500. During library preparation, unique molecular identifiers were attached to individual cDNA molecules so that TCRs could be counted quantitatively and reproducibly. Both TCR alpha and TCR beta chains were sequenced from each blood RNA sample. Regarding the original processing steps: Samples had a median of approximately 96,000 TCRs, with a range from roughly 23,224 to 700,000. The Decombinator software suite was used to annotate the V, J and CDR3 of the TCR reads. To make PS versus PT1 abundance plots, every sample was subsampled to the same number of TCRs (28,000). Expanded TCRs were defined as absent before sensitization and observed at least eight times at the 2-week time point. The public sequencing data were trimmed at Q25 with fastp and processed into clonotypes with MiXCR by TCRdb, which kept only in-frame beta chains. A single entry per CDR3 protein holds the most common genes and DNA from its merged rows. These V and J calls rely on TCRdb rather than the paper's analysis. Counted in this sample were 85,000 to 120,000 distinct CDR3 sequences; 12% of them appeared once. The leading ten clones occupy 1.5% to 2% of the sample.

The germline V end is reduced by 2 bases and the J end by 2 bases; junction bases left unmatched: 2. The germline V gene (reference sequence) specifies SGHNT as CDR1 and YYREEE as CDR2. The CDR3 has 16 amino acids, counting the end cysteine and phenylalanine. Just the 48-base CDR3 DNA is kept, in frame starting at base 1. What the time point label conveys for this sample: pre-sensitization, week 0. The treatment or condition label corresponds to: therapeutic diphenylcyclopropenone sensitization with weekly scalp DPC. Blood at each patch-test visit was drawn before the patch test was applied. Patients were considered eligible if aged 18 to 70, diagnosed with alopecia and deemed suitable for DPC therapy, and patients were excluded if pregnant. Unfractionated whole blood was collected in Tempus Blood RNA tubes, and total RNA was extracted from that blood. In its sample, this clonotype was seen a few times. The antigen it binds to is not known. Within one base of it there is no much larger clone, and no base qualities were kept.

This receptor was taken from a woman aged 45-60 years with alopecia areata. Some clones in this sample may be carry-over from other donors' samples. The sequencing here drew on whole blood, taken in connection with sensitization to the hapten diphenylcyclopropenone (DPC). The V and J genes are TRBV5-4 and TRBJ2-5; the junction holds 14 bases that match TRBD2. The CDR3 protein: CASSFRLAGGQETQYF. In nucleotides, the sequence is TGTGCCAGCAGCTTCAGACTAGCGGGGGGGCAAGAGACCCAGTACTTC.